Listed here are 22 T cell receptor beta chains from one sample, sequenced in a study of OX40 agonist ivuxolimab in advanced cancers. Profiled with immunoSEQ multiplex PCR; TCRdb holds only in-frame clones, not every one. The sample includes about 71,000 clones, 75% to 85% of them seen just once. The specimen was CD4+ or CD8+ T cells sorted from blood, collected in a trial of the OX40 agonist ivuxolimab. The receptors derive from an adult with an advanced solid tumor such as melanoma, head and neck, liver or kidney cancer.

This clone was detected only a few times. The chain recombines TRBV9 with TRBJ1-2; the match to TRBD1 covers 8 bases. CDR3 length: 14 residues. The germline V gene encodes CDR1 SGDLS and CDR2 YYNGEE. After removal of 4 bases from V and 3 bases from J, the junction contained 5 bases not matched to a gene. The DNA for the CDR3 is TGTGCCAGCAGCCCAGGGGGCCGCGACTATGGCTACACCTTC. Its translation: CASSPGGRDYGYTF.

V gene TRBV28 combines with J gene TRBJ2-7; possible D gene TRBD2, 6 bases. V was clipped by 0 bases and J by 3 bases, with 9 bases between them. Germline V CDR1 and CDR2: MDHEN, SYDVKM. There are 14 residues in the CDR3. CDR3: CASSLWGGYYEQYF. The CDR3, as DNA: TGTGCCAGCAGTTTATGGGGGGGATACTACGAGCAGTACTTC.

This clone ranks as medium-sized. The rearrangement joins TRBV7-2 to TRBJ1-1; D is undetermined. Deletions cut 2 bases from V and 7 bases from J, with 8 bases between. CDR1 and CDR2 from the germline V gene are SGHTA and FQGNSA. The CDR3 runs to 12 residues. CDR3 in DNA: TGTGCCAGCAGCTTAACCCCCGGTGAAGCTTTCTTT. Amino acid sequence: CASSLTPGEAFF. The full variable domain, completed using reference TRBV7-2 and TRBJ1-1, is GAGVSQSPSNKVTEKGKDVELRCDPISGHTALYWYRQSLGQGLEFLIYFQGNSAPDKSGLPSDRFSAERTGGSVSTLTIQRTQQEDSAVYLCASSLTPGEAFFGQGTRLTVV.

V is TRBV29-1 and J is TRBJ2-2; tentatively, D is TRBD2 (6 bases). Germline CDR1 is SQVTM and CDR2 is ANQGSEA. Trimming took 5 bases from V and 6 from J, leaving 16 bases between them. There are 14 residues in the CDR3. CDR3 sequence (DNA): TGCAGCGTTACCTACGGGAGACGGTCCGGGGAGCTGTTTTTT. Its protein is CSVTYGRRSGELFF.

The CDR3 here is CSVGDRGSPLHF. The CDR3 DNA sequence: TGCAGCGTTGGGGACCGGGGGTCACCCCTCCACTTT. V gene TRBV29-1 combines with J gene TRBJ1-6; D is possibly TRBD1 (5 bases). The V gene lost 4 bases and the J gene lost 10 bases, with 11 bases spanning the gap. This CDR3 has 12 amino acids. CDR1 is SQVTM and CDR2 is ANQGSEA in the germline V gene.

The rearrangement uses TRBV10-2 and TRBJ2-1; 11 bases agree with TRBD2. The CDR3 covers 14 residues. Per the germline V gene, CDR1 is WSHSY and CDR2 is SAAADI. J was trimmed by 7 bases and V by 10 bases; bases with no gene match: 9. The CDR3 DNA reads as TGCGCCACCAAACTAGCGGGAGAAGGGAATGAGCAGTTCTTC. It yields the protein CATKLAGEGNEQFF.

CDR3 sequence reads: CSVQEDPYNSPLHF. For the CDR3, the DNA is TGCAGCGTTCAGGAGGACCCCTATAATTCACCCCTCCACTTT. The chain uses TRBV29-1 and TRBJ1-6; D unresolved. Germline CDR1 SQVTM, CDR2 ANQGSEA. The CDR3 is made up of 14 amino acids. V was shortened by 5 bases and J by 2 bases, with 10 bases between the two germline ends.

This rearrangement joins TRBV19 to TRBJ2-3, with 8 bases aligning to TRBD2. This CDR3 region has 16 residues. V shed 3 bases and J 6 bases; nucleotides not matched to a gene: 11. Germline loops: CDR1 LNHDA, CDR2 SQIVND (reference sequence). In nucleotides, the CDR3 is TGTGCCAGTAGTATTAGGTCTGGCGGGAGGCTGGATACGCAGTATTTT. Protein sequence: CASSIRSGGRLDTQYF.

The rearrangement links TRBV7-2 to TRBJ1-2; tentatively, D is TRBD1 (6 bases). Per the germline V gene, CDR1 is SGHTA and CDR2 is FQGNSA. The CDR3 covers 14 residues. The germline V and J ends were trimmed by 4 bases and 8 bases, with 17 bases remaining between them. The CDR3 is CASSSLSTGGGYTF. The CDR3 coding sequence is TGTGCCAGCAGCTCCCTTTCGACAGGTGGAGGCTACACCTTC.

The V and J genes are TRBV6-5 and TRBJ2-1; 12 nucleotides agree with TRBD2. Trimming removed 6 bases from V and 7 bases from J; junction bases left unmatched: 4. Per the germline V gene, CDR1 is MNHEY and CDR2 is SVGAGI. This CDR3 spans 14 amino acids. The CDR3 here is CASRWTSGTNEQFF. The CDR3 nucleotides are TGTGCCAGCAGATGGACTAGCGGGACGAATGAGCAGTTCTTC.

The chain uses TRBV18 and TRBJ1-5; no definite D call. The CDR3 has 13 residues. V was trimmed by 5 bases and J by 4 bases, leaving 9 bases between them. Germline values: CDR1 KGHSH, CDR2 LQKENI. CDR3 in DNA: TGTGCCAGCTCAGAGACGGAAAATCAGCCCCAGCATTTT. It translates to CASSETENQPQHF.

The chain recombines TRBV2 with TRBJ1-2; no clear D. Trimming removed 1 base at V and 10 bases at J, with 10 bases between. CDR3 length equals 12 residues. Germline V CDR1 and CDR2: SNHLY, FYNNEI. CDR3 loop: CASSEDSGIYTF. The CDR3 DNA follows: TGTGCCAGCAGTGAAGACTCGGGGATCTACACCTTC.

The chain has TRBV7-8 and TRBJ1-5, with D perhaps matching TRBD1 (6 bases). The CDR3 contains 14 residues. CDR1 SGHVS and CDR2 FQNEAQ come from the germline V gene. Trimming took 5 bases from V and 7 from J, leaving 15 bases between them. The CDR3 region is CASSRTGGGQPQHF. DNA of the CDR3: TGTGCCAGCAGCAGAACGGGGGGCGGGCAGCCCCAGCATTTT. Using reference TRBV7-8 and TRBJ1-5 for the parts outside the CDR3, the full variable domain is GAGVSQSPRYKVAKRGQDVALRCDPISGHVSLFWYQQALGQGPEFLTYFQNEAQLDKSGLPSDRFFAERPEGSVSTLKIQRTQQEDSAVYLCASSRTGGGQPQHFGDGTRLSIL.

This clone was detected once. The rearrangement links TRBV6-5 to TRBJ1-1; D perhaps matches TRBD1 (5 bases). The length of the CDR3 is 11 residues. In germline, CDR1 is MNHEY, CDR2 SVGAGI. The V end lost 8 bases, the J end lost 11 bases, and 15 bases lay between the germline ends. CDR3: CASSRGGDAFF. The CDR3 region has the DNA TGTGCCAGCTCCCGGGGGGGGGATGCTTTCTTT.

The chain uses TRBV30 and TRBJ2-3, with D perhaps TRBD1 (8 bases). Trimming pared 8 bases from V and 0 bases from J, leaving 15 bases between. Germline CDR1 is GTSNPN and CDR2 is SVGIG (reference sequence). The CDR3 sequence is 14 residues long. The CDR3 DNA sequence: TGTGCCGGGGGGGACAGGCTTAGCACAGATACGCAGTATTTT. As protein: CAGGDRLSTDTQYF.

The chain joins TRBV5-6 to TRBJ1-6; 10 nucleotides match TRBD1. The junction had 18 bases not matched to a gene; V was cut back by 5 bases and J by 10 bases. The CDR3 consists of 18 residues. In germline, CDR1 is SGHDT, CDR2 YYEEEE. The CDR3 is CASSGLGTGDRGVSPLHF. CDR3 DNA: TGTGCCAGCAGTGGTCTAGGGACAGGGGATAGGGGCGTCTCACCCCTCCACTTT.

This clone was counted a few times. This chain joins TRBV5-1 and TRBJ1-5, with TRBD1 as a possible D gene (5 bases). The CDR3 runs to 14 residues. Germline CDR1 reads SGHRS; CDR2 reads YFSETQ. Trimming removed 4 bases at V and 6 bases at J, with 14 bases between. The CDR3 sequence is CASSPTQGRQPQHF. CDR3 DNA: TGCGCCAGCAGCCCTACGCAGGGTCGTCAGCCCCAGCATTTT.

The rearrangement uses TRBV2 and TRBJ1-2; 10 bases match TRBD1. Trimming cost V 4 bases and J 2 bases; bases outside gene matches: 4. CDR3 length: 15 amino acids. The germline V gene has CDR1 SNHLY and CDR2 FYNNEI. CDR3 residues: CASSVEGQGNYGYTF. The CDR3 DNA reads as TGTGCCAGCAGTGTAGAGGGACAGGGGAACTATGGCTACACCTTC. The whole variable domain, filled in from reference TRBV2 and TRBJ1-2, reads EPEVTQTPSHQVTQMGQEVILRCVPISNHLYFYWYRQILGQKVEFLVSFYNNEISEKSEIFDDQFSVERPDGSNFTLKIRSTKLEDSAMYFCASSVEGQGNYGYTFGSGTRLTVV.

The chain recombines TRBV7-2 with TRBJ2-1; D possibly matches TRBD1 or TRBD2 (5 bases each). V lost 4 bases and J 6 bases, leaving 16 bases between the germline ends. The CDR3 is made up of 15 amino acids. CDR1 is SGHTA, CDR2 FQGNSA, per germline. CDR3 sequence: CASSSGRDGFNEQFF. Here the CDR3 DNA reads TGTGCCAGCAGCTCAGGTCGGGACGGCTTCAATGAGCAGTTCTTC.

This chain uses TRBV27 with TRBJ2-7, with 11 bases that match TRBD2. Germline loops: CDR1 MNHEY, CDR2 SMNVEV (reference sequence). Germline trimming cut 8 bases from V and 5 bases from J; bases unmatched to any gene: 11. The CDR3 is made up of 15 amino acids. The CDR3 DNA follows: TGTGCCAGCCAACCACTAGCGGGAGTTAACCACGAGCAGTACTTC. This codes for CASQPLAGVNHEQYF.

The chain combines TRBV6-5 with TRBJ2-2; 10 nucleotides agree with TRBD2. CDR1 MNHEY and CDR2 SVGAGI come from the germline V gene. V trimming: 2 bases; J trimming: 7 bases; junction bases outside the gene matches: 7. CDR3 length equals 16 residues. Here the CDR3 DNA reads TGTGCCAGCAGTTACGGAGCGGGAGGGCCGAACGGGGAGCTGTTTTTT. Translating gives CASSYGAGGPNGELFF.

CDR3 sequence (DNA): TGTGCCACCAGCAGAGAAGTAGACGAGTTCACTGAAGCTTTCTTT. It yields the protein CATSREVDEFTEAFF. The rearrangement joins TRBV15 to TRBJ1-1, with D unresolved. CDR1 and CDR2 (germline): LNHNV, YYDKDF (reference sequence). The CDR3 has 15 residues. Trimming shortened V by 0 bases and J by 4 bases, and 12 bases separated the two germline ends.